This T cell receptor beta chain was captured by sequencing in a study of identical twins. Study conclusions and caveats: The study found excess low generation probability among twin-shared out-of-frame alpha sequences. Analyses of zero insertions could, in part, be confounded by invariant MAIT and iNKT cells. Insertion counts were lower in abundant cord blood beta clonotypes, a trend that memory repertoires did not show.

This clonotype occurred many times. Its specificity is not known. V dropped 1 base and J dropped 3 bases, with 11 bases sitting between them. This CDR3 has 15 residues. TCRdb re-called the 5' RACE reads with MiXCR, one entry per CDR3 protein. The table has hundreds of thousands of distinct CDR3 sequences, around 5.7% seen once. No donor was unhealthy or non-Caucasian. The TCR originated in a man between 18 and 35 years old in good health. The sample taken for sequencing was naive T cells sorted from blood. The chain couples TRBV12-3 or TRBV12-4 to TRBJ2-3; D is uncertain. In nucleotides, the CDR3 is TGTGCCAGCAGTTTAGGCCCCCTCAGTACAGATACGCAGTATTTT. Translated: CASSLGPLSTDTQYF.